These 6 T cell receptor beta chains share one sample of origin, sequenced in a study of CXCR3-negative and CXCR3-positive naive CD8 T cells. TRB cDNA was prepared as libraries by UMI-labeled 5' RACE. TCRdb re-called the 5' RACE reads and shows each CDR3 protein once, DNA omitted. This sample's table reports 100,000 to 150,000 distinct CDR3 sequences. Sequencing used naive CXCR3- CD8+ T cells from blood. Noted subset: CD45RO-CCR7+CD27+CD95- naive CD8+ T cells lacking CXCR3 (TNR3-). The receptor set was obtained from a human donor in good health. Some clones in this sample may be carry-over from other donors' samples.

This chain's CDR3 is CASRPGTGTPRRNTIYF. The V gene is TRBV6-2 or TRBV6-3, the J gene TRBJ1-3; no DNA is available, so the TRBD1 call from TCRdb remains unchecked. Germline V lookup: CDR1 MNHEY, CDR2 SVGEGT. The CDR3 extends over 17 amino acids.

V is TRBV12-3 or TRBV12-4 and J is TRBJ2-1. The CDR3 has 14 amino acids. CDR3 residues: CASRVSVDDNEQFF.

The CDR3 loop reads CASSGPGAGEQFF. The chain uses TRBV6-2 or TRBV6-3 and TRBJ2-1; TCRdb selects TRBD1, and the lack of DNA leaves this call unchecked. There are 13 residues in the CDR3. Germline CDR1 and CDR2: MNHEY and SVGEGT.

The V and J genes are TRBV20-1 and TRBJ2-1; without DNA, the TCRdb call of TRBD2 cannot be checked. There are 14 residues in the CDR3. In germline, CDR1 is DFQATT, CDR2 SNEGSKA (reference sequence). The CDR3 loop reads CSAPRLAGENEQFF.

This chain connects TRBV20-1 to TRBJ1-1. The CDR3 has 15 amino acids. Germline loops: CDR1 DFQATT, CDR2 SNEGSKA (reference sequence). This CDR3 reads CSARERVSFSTEAFF.

V and J are TRBV6-5 and TRBJ2-5; TCRdb returns TRBD2, unconfirmable since there is no DNA. The CDR3 sequence is 16 residues long. Germline loops: CDR1 MNHEY, CDR2 SVGAGI. The CDR3: CASSLGLAGGTETQYF.